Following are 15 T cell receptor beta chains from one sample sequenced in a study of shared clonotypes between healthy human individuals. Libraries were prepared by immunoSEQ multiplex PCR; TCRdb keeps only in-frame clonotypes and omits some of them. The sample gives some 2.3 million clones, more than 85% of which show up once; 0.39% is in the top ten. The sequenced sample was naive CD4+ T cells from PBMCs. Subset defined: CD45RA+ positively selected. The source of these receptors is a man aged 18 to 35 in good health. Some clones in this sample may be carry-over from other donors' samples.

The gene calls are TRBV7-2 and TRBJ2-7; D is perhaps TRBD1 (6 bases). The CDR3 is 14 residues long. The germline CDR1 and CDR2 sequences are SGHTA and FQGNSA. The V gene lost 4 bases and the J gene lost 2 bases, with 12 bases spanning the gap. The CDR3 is CASSSRTETYEQYF. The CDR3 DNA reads TGTGCCAGCAGCTCCCGGACAGAAACCTACGAGCAGTACTTC.

The CDR3 loop is CASSQSTGRQGEAFF. The CDR3 DNA reads as TGTGCCAGCAGCCAGTCTACAGGGAGGCAGGGTGAAGCTTTCTTT. The chain employs TRBV4-2 and TRBJ1-1; TRBD1 is a possible D gene (6 bases). CDR3 length equals 15 residues. V lost 3 bases, J lost 7 bases, and 18 bases lay in between. Germline values: CDR1 LGHNA, CDR2 YNFKEQ.

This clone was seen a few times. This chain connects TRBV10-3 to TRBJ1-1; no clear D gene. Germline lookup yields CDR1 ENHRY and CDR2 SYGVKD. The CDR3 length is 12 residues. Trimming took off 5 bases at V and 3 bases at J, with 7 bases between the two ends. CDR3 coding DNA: TGTGCCATCAGTACAGTAGACACTGAAGCTTTCTTT. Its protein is CAISTVDTEAFF.

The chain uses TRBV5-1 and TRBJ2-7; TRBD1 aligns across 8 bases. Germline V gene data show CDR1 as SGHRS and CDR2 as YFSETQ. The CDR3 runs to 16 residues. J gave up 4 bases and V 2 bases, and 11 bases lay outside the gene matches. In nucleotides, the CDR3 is TGCGCCAGCAGCTTTGGTCTCGTAGGACAGGGTTACGAGCAGTACTTC. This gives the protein CASSFGLVGQGYEQYF.

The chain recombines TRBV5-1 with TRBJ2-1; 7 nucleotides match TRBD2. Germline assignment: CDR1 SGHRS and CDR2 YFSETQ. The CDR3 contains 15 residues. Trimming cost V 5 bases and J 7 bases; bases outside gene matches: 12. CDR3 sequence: CASRSIKGAGNEQFF. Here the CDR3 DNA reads TGCGCCAGCAGATCCATAAAGGGAGCGGGAAATGAGCAGTTCTTC.

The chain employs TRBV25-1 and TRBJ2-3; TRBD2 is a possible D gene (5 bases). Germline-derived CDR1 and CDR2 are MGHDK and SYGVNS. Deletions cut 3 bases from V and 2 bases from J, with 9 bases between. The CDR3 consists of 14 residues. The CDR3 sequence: CASSDGRHTDTQYF. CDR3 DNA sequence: TGTGCCAGCAGTGATGGGAGACACACAGATACGCAGTATTTT.

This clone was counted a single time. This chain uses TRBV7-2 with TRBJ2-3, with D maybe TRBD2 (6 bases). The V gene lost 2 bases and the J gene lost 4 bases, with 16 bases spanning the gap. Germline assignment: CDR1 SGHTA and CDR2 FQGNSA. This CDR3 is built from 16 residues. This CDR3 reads CASSLKMRPGADTQYF. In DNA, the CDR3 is TGTGCCAGCAGCTTAAAGATGAGGCCGGGGGCAGATACGCAGTATTTT.

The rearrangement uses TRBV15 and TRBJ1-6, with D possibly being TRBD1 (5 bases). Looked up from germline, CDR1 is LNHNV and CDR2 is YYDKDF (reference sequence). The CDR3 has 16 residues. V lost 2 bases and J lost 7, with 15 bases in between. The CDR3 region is CATSRFWDQGNSPLHF. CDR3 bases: TGTGCCACCAGCAGATTCTGGGACCAGGGAAATTCACCCCTCCACTTT.

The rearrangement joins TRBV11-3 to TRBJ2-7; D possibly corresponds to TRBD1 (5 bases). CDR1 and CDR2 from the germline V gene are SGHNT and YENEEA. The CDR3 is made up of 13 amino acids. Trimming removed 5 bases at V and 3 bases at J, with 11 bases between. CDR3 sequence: CASSHGQGYEQYF. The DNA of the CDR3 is TGTGCCAGCAGCCACGGCCAGGGCTACGAGCAGTACTTC.

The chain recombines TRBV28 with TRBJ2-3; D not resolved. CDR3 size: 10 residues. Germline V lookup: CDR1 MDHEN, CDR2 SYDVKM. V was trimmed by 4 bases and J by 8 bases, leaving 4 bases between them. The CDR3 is CASSYGTQYF. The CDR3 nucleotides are TGTGCCAGCAGTTACGGTACGCAGTATTTT. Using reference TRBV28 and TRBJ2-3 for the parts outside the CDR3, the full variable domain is DVKVTQSSRYLVKRTGEKVFLECVQDMDHENMFWYRQDPGLGLRLIYFSYDVKMKEKGDIPEGYSVSREKKERFSLILESASTNQTSMYLCASSYGTQYFGPGTRLTVL.

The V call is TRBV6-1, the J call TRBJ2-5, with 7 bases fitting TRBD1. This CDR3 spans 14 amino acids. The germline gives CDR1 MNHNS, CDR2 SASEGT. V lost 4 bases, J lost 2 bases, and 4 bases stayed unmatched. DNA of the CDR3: TGTGCCAGCAGTGTCCGGACAGGACAAGAGACCCAGTACTTC. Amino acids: CASSVRTGQETQYF.

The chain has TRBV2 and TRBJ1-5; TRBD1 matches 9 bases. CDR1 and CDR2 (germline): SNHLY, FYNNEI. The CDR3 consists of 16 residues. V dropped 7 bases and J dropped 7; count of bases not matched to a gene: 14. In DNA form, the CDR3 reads TGTGCCAGCACAAGAGGGAACAGGGGGCAAGGGCAGCCCCAGCATTTT. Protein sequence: CASTRGNRGQGQPQHF.

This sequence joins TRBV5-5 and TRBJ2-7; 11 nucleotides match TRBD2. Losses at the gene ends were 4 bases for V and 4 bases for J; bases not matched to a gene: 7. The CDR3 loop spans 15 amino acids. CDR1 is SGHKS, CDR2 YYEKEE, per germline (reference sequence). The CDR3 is CASSPQGLAAYEQYF. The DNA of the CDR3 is TGTGCCAGCAGCCCCCAGGGACTAGCGGCTTACGAGCAGTACTTC.

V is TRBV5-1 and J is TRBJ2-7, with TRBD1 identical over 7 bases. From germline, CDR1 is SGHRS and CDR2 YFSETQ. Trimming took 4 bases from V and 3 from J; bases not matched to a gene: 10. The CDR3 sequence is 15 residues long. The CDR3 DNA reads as TGCGCCAGCAGCCAGACAGGGAATAGTATCTACGAGCAGTACTTC. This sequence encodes CASSQTGNSIYEQYF.

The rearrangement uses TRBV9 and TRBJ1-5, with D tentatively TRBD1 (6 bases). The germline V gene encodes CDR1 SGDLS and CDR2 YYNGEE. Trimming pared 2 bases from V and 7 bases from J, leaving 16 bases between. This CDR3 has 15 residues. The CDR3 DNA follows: TGTGCCAGCAGCGTTGGGGGGGCAGGGGAACAGCCCCAGCATTTT. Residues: CASSVGGAGEQPQHF.